This T cell receptor (beta chain) comes out of a study of CD8 T cells in ankylosing spondylitis. This CDR3 spans 13 amino acids. Trimming left V 4 bases short and J 2 bases short, with 10 bases between. Germline CDR1 is SGHRS and CDR2 is YFSETQ. MiXCR, run by TCRdb on the 5' RACE reads, gives a single entry per CDR3 protein. The sample carries a few hundred thousand distinct CDR3 sequences, about a fifth recorded once. Whole-study findings and limits: Blood from ankylosing spondylitis patients appeared to carry a characteristic roughly 8-variant TCR beta motif.

This clonotype was observed a few times. Antigen unknown. Sequencing was carried out using blood, either unsorted or a sorted T cell fraction (not recorded which). This TCR was sampled from a male donor with ankylosing spondylitis. V is TRBV5-1 and J is TRBJ2-7, with no clear D. CDR3 bases: TGCGCCAGCAGCGTGATTGCAGCCTACGAGCAGTACTTC. Its protein is CASSVIAAYEQYF.